The subject of this entry is one T cell receptor beta chain. The source of the sample is a study of shared clonotypes between healthy human individuals. V was clipped by 6 bases and J by 0 bases; unmatched bases: 14. Germline values: CDR1 MNHEY, CDR2 SMNVEV (reference sequence). The CDR3 has 20 residues. The assay was immunoSEQ multiplex PCR, and TCRdb's table has in-frame clones only and misses some. The sample includes more than 90,000 clones, roughly two thirds seen only once; the top ten take less than 55%. The V and J genes are TRBV27 and TRBJ2-1; TRBD2 agrees at 13 bases. This receptor was taken from a man aged 25 to 40 in good health. The sequencing sample was made of memory CD8+ T cells sorted from blood. Subset specified: CD45RO+ cells pooled with CCR7-negative TemRA cells. CDR3 residues: CASSQKPGLAGFSSYNEQFF. In nucleotides, the CDR3 is TGTGCCAGCAGCCAAAAACCGGGACTAGCGGGGTTTAGCTCCTACAATGAGCAGTTCTTC.